The TCR beta chain described here comes from a study of cytomegalovirus exposure and HLA in healthy donors. Findings and caveats of the study: Other equally common chains were less clonally expanded than HLA-associated TCR beta chains, a later analysis showed.

Germline values: CDR1 MNHEY, CDR2 SVGAGI. With 5 bases removed from V and 10 bases from J, the gap between germline ends came to 15 bases. CDR3 length: 12 amino acids. The PCR employed 60 Vbeta primers together with 13 Jbeta primers. Libraries were prepared by immunoSEQ multiplex PCR; TCRdb keeps only in-frame clonotypes and omits some of them. The table counts 150,000 or so clones; 1.5% to 2% lies in the top ten. A remark on this clone: As yet, its antigen is unknown.

The chain is built from TRBV6-5 and TRBJ2-7, with a weak D call TRBD2 (6 bases). The sample taken for sequencing was PBMCs. This receptor was identified in a young man in good health and CMV-seronegative. CDR3 bases: TGTGCCAGCAGTGCCCAGGGTGGGACTCAGTACTTC. Translated: CASSAQGGTQYF.